The source of this T cell receptor (beta chain) is a study of beta chain features in type 1 diabetes (dated 2018 in TCRdb). Regarding the research as a whole: Mean age, gender distribution, total cell number and subset yield did not differ between patients and healthy donors. Regulatory and stem cell-like memory subsets were obtained from only 8 patients and roughly eight healthy donors, while naive and central memory subsets were obtained from all 30 or so donors. A total of around 100 million sorted cells were examined across all samples, and RNA yield correlated strongly with the number of cells per subset. In the study, TCRB repertoires of sorted circulating CD4+ T cell subsets from recently diagnosed type 1 diabetes patients were compared with those of matched healthy donors.

All of the isolated RNA was reverse transcribed with the High Capacity cDNA Reverse Transcription Kit, so expressed TCRB transcripts were sequenced. Deep immunoSEQ sequencing was performed on naive, central memory and regulatory T cell samples, with an average of about 3.6 million total reads per sample. Sorted cells were lysed in RLT buffer, and RNA was extracted using DNase-treated RNeasy Micro or Mini kits according to cell number. To prevent cross-contamination, every cell subset was processed on its own, while patient and healthy donor samples were processed together. TCRB sequences were amplified from cDNA with the immunoSEQ multiplex PCR, producing 87-bp fragments spanning the CDR3 region. Amplicons were sequenced on the Illumina HiSeq platform. Concerning the study's data processing: PCR bias was computationally corrected using synthetic template baselines, reads within Hamming distance 2 were collapsed, and singletons that could not be merged were discarded. Reads were aligned against IMGT so that V, D and J genes, CDR3 length and insertions or deletions at six rearrangement sites could be assigned. Within each subset, clonotype counts were normalized to sorted cell number, and only after that were true diversity and Gini coefficients computed with the tcR R package. The overlap coefficient, calculated on TCRB nucleotide sequences, was used to measure repertoire sharing. Out-of-frame TCRB sequences from naive cells were analyzed to stand in for the pre-selection repertoire. In TCRdb, the immuneACCESS table is reduced to in-frame sequences with V and J assigned. These tables do not hold every clone; where another copy was compared, an unresolved V gene accounts for under half, and the others remain unexplained. V and J calls and clone size come straight from that table; D and trimming were deduced from the DNA. Present in this sample are nearly 700,000 clones, over 10% of which were seen just once. The ten top clones hold approximately 0.02% of the sample.

From each donor, a single peripheral blood sample of 90 to 150 mL on average was drawn into heparinised tubes. Naive, central memory, regulatory and stem cell-like memory CD4+ T cells were sorted on a BD FACSAria II using a panel including CD45RO, CCR7, CD25, CD127, CD95 and CD27. A purity above 95% was achieved for all sorted populations. PBMCs were separated immediately by Lymphoprep density gradient centrifugation and were stained directly, without being cultured. So that batch effects would be minimized, each experiment stained and sorted samples in pairs, pairing one healthy donor with one patient. As encoded in the germline V gene, CDR1 is SGHDT while CDR2 is YYEEEE. Spanning cysteine to phenylalanine, the CDR3 consists of 17 amino acids. Left in the record is the CDR3 DNA by itself, 51 bases read in frame from the first base. V is shortened by 0 bases, J by 0 bases, and the region joining them spans 14 bases.

Results the study describes overall, beyond this receptor: The naive, central memory and regulatory TCRB repertoires appeared to resemble one another more closely among patients than among healthy donors. Type 1 diabetes patients showed a moderate but significant shortening of TCRB CDR3 length in all four CD4+ subsets. PCR might favor shorter templates, but patient and control samples were amplified and corrected together, so any skew would affect both groups equally. HLA sub-analyses involved small numbers of individuals, so any influence of HLA type on TCRB rearrangement remained unresolved. Fewer insertions and more nucleotide deletions at VDJ recombination sites were observed in patients with type 1 diabetes, implying thymic rearrangement abnormalities. Because cDNA was sequenced instead of genomic DNA, activated cells with high expression could be over-represented, although the groups did not differ in activation or CD3 levels.

This clone was found a few times. Its antigen specificity is not known. No much larger clonotype is one base removed from it; base qualities were not supplied. The rearrangement joined TRBV5-6 to TRBJ2-3; a tentative D call is TRBD2 (7 bases match). This receptor was identified in a man between 18 and 29 years old with type 1 diabetes. What was sequenced was naive CD4+ T cells from blood. According to the study, the label for this sample's cell subset or site signals: true naive CD4+ T cells. The CDR3 region: CASSLALRGPSTDTQYF. The sequenced DNA is TGTGCCAGCAGCTTGGCCCTGCGGGGGCCGAGCACAGATACGCAGTATTTT. The CDR3, completed at both ends by the reference TRBV5-6 and TRBJ2-3 genes, gives the full variable domain DAGVTQSPTHLIKTRGQQVTLRCSPKSGHDTVSWYQQALGQGPQFIFQYYEEEERQRGNFPDRFSGHQFPNYSSELNVNALLLGDSALYLCASSLALRGPSTDTQYFGPGTRLTVL.